This TCR beta chain stems from a study of shared clonotypes between healthy human individuals. This clone was seen a single time. The V end lost 4 bases, the J end lost 5 bases, and 15 bases lay between the germline ends. Per the germline V gene, CDR1 is SQVTM and CDR2 is ANQGSEA. This CDR3 has 13 residues. Positive CCR7 selection of CD45RO-negative cells yielded the naive CD8 cells, and terminally differentiated effector memory CD45RA+ cells were excluded. Over several immunoSEQ plates, each subset's genomic DNA was distributed in even portions. Method: immunoSEQ multiplex PCR; TCRdb's copy keeps in-frame clones and lacks some. The sample records over 2 million clones, approximately 94% being singletons.

Sequenced input: naive CD8+ T cells sorted from blood. The clonotype originates from a man aged 18 to 35 in good health. This chain joins TRBV29-1 and TRBJ2-7; D tentatively fits TRBD1 or TRBD2 (5 bases each). CDR3 region: CSVGGLSSNEQYF. DNA of the CDR3: TGCAGCGTTGGGGGCTTGTCTAGCAACGAGCAGTACTTC.